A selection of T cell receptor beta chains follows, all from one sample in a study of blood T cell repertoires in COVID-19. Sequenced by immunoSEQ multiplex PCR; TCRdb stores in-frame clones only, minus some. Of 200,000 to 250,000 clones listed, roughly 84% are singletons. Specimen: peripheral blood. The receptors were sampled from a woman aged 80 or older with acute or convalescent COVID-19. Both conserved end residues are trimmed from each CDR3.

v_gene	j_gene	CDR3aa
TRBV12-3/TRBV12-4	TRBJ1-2	ASAGSYGYT
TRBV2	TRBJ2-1	ASSRDGGSYNEQF
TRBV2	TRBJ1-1	ASNSQGRTEAF
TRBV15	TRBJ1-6	ATSRPWAGQNSPLH
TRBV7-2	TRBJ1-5	ASSLEDRENQPQH
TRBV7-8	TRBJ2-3	ASSITGSTDTQY
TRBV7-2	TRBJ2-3	ASRPPGGASTQY
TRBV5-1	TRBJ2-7	ASSNRQTRYEQY
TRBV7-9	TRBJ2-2	ASSLAAGGGELF
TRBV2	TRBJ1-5	ASRVDRGLVQPQH
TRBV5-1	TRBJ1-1	ASTPGGKDTEAF
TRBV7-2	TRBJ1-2	ASSLGPRDREFGYT
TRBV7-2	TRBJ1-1	ASSLDRGRTEAF
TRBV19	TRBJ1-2	ASSMPKWLAGLANYGYT
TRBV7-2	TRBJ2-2	ASSLMGQTGELF
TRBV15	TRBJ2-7	ATSSGQDEQY
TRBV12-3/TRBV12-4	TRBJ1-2	ASSLTGYGYT
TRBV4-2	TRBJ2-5	ASSLGTSGGRQETQY
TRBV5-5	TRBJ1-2	ASSLLSDRGTYGYT
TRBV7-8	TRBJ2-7	ASSFGGGLREQY
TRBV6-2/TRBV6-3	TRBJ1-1	ASSYSMGARDTEAF
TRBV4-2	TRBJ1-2	ASSQGGTPVYGYT
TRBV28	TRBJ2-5	ASSFRPGETQY
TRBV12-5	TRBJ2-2	ASGLVRRGGTGELF
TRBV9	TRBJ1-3	ASSFRDTRDGNTIY
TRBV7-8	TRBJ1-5	ASSLGDRELQPQH
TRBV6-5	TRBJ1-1	ASNEDSGNTEAF
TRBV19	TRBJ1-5	ASSQTRNQPQH
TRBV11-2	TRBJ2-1	ASSSWTGGVYEQF
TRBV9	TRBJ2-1	ASSVRVTTSNNEQF
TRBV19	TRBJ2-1	ASSILGTPDNEQF
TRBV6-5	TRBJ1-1	ASSFRTAMNTEAF
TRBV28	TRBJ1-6	ASSGTAFYNSPLH
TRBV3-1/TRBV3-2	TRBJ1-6	ASSPSGPQVSPLH
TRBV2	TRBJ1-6	ASSEGAPPVSPLH
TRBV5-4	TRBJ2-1	ASSSGTSGGYNEQF
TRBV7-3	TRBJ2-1	ASSSSGGPYNEQF
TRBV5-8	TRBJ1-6	ASSGGQGARNSPLH
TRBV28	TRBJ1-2	ATYIIYGYT
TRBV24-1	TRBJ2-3	ATSEASGGKGTQY
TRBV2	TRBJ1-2	ASTITTAVYGYT
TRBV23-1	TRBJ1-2	ASSPQGKNYGYT
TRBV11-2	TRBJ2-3	ASSSLVSGGYTDTQY
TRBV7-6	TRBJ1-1	ASSLGGAAEAF
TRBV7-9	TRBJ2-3	ASSLVGAAGALDTQY
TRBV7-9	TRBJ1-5	ASSPPLGQPQH
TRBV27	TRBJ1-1	ASGSDEAF
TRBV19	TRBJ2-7	ASSIGLGSTYEQY
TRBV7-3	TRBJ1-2	ASSPTIRGYT
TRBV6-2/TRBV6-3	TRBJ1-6	ASSPFRDSYNSPLH
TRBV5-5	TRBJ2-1	ASSVTPGLVANEQF
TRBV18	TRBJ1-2	ASSPPVTIARYGYT
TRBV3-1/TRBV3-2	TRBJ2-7	ASSPYGGGRDEQY
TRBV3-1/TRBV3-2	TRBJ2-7	ASSQGIRDRGFWTYEQY
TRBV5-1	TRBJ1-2	ASSALQGAHYGYT
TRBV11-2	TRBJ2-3	ASSQQGLASDTQY
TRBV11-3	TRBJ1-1	ASSPGQSNTEAF
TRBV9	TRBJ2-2	ASSVMGQGLSGTGELF
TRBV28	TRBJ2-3	ASSDITDTQY
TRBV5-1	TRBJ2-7	ASSLGDTGREGVEQY